The clone carrying this T cell receptor beta chain showed up many times. The sample comes from a study of glioma-infiltrating T cells. The CDR3 spans 14 residues. Trimming at V came to 6 bases and at J to 0 bases, leaving 3 bases not matched to a gene. Amplification of TCR alpha and beta CDR3 regions from RNA used iRepertoire nested multiplex PCR. TCRdb independently ran MiXCR on the multiplex PCR reads; one entry per CDR3 protein. This sample has tens of thousands of distinct CDR3 sequences, with roughly 39% found just once. The specimen sequenced was glioma tissue, nonneoplastic brain tissue, or PBMCs (not recorded which). The source is a human donor with low-grade glioma or glioblastoma, undergoing nonglioma brain surgery, or in good health (not recorded which). This sequence joins TRBV12-3 or TRBV12-4 and TRBJ2-3, with 7 bases identical to TRBD2. The CDR3 nucleotides are TGTGCCAGCAGCCTTAGCGGGAGCACAGATACGCAGTATTTT. Amino acid sequence: CASSLSGSTDTQYF.